Here is one T cell receptor beta chain with its context. These data are taken from a study of blood T cell repertoires in COVID-19. Turning to the study itself: Some COVID-19 samples were acute and others convalescent; all came from the United States, Italy and Spain. The cDNA or gDNA used as material had been derived from T cells, B-cell-depleted T cells, or PBMCs.

As originally analysed: By means of reference gene primer amplification, nucleated cell counts were estimated. Data came from immunoSEQ multiplex PCR; TCRdb stores just in-frame clones and leaves some out. The V and J calls and the clone size are those of that table, but D and trimming were determined from the DNA. The sample records around 160,000 clones, approximately 88% being singletons. The clonotype comes from a man between 60 and 75 years old with acute or convalescent COVID-19. Sequencing was performed on peripheral blood.

The CDR3 DNA reads TGTGCCAGTAGTACAGGGGAGCCCCTGCGCTATGGCTACACCTTC. Its translation: CASSTGEPLRYGYTF. The chain recombines TRBV19 with TRBJ1-2; D might be TRBD1 (6 bases). The ends were cut back, 4 bases at V and 4 bases at J, with 16 bases in the middle. CDR3 length equals 15 residues. Germline CDR1 is LNHDA and CDR2 is SQIVND (reference sequence).